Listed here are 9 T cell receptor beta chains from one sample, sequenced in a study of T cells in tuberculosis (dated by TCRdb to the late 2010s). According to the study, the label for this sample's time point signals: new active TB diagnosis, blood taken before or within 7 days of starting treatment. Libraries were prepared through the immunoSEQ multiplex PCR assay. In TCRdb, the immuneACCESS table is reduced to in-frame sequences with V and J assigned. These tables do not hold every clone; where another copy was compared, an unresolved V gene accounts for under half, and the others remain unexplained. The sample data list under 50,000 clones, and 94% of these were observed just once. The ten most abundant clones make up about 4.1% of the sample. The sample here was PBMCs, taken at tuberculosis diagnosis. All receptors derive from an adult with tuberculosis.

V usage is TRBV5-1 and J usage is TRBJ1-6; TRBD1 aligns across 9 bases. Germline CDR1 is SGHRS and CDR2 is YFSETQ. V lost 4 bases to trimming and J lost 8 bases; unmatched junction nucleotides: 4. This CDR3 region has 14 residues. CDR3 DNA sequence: TGCGCCAGCAGCGAACAGGGGGCGGATTCACCCCTCCACTTT. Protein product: CASSEQGADSPLHF.

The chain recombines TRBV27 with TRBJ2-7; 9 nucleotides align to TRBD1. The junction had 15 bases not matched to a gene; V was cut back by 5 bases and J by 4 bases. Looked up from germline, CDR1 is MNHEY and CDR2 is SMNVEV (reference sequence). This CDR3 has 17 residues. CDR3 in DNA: TGTGCCAGCAGTCCCAGGGGGTACGGGACAGGGAGTTACGAGCAGTACTTC. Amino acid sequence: CASSPRGYGTGSYEQYF.

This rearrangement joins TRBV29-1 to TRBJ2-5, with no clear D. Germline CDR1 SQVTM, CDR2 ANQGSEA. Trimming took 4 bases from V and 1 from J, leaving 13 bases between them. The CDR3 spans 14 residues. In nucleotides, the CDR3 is TGCAGCGTTGGGGCCCAAACAGCCCAAGAGACCCAGTACTTC. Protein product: CSVGAQTAQETQYF.

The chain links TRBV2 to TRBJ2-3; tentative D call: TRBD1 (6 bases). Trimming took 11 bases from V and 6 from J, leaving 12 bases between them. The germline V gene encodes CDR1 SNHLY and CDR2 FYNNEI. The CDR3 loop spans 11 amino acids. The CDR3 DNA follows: TGTGCCGCCAACAGGGCGGATACGCAGTATTTT. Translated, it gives CAANRADTQYF.

The CDR3 DNA is TGTGCCAGCAGTTTTTGGGGTGGTAGCGGGGGCGATAATGAGCAGTTCTTC. This translates into CASSFWGGSGGDNEQFF. The gene calls are TRBV27 and TRBJ2-1; TRBD2 agrees at 9 bases. The CDR3 extends over 17 amino acids. After removal of 3 bases from V and 7 bases from J, the junction contained 13 bases not matched to a gene. Germline CDR1 and CDR2: MNHEY and SMNVEV (reference sequence).

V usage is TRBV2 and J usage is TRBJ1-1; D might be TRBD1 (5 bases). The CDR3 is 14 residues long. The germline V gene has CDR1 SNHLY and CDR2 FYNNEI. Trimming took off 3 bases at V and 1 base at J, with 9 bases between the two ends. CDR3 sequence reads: CASSERQRNTEAFF. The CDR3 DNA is TGTGCCAGCAGTGAGCGACAGAGGAACACTGAAGCTTTCTTT.

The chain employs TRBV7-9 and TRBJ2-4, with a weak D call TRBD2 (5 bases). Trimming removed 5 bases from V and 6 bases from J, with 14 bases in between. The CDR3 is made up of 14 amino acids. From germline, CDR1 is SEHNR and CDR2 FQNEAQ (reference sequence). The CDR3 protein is CASSPWTLLNIQYF. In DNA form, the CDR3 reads TGTGCCAGCAGCCCCTGGACTCTCCTAAACATTCAGTACTTC. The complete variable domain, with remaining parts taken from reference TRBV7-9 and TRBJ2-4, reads DTGVSQNPRHKITKRGQNVTFRCDPISEHNRLYWYRQTLGQGPEFLTYFQNEAQLEKSRLLSDRFSAERPKGSFSTLEIQRTEQGDSAMYLCASSPWTLLNIQYFGAGTRLSVL.

The CDR3 region is CASSPTSGLRWNTGELFF. In DNA, the CDR3 is TGTGCCAGCAGTCCTACCTCAGGGTTGCGCTGGAACACCGGGGAGCTGTTTTTT. The gene calls are TRBV27 and TRBJ2-2; possible D gene TRBD1, 5 bases. The germline V gene encodes CDR1 MNHEY and CDR2 SMNVEV (reference sequence). Trimming stripped 5 bases from V and 1 base from J, with 20 bases between. The length of the CDR3 is 18 residues.

For the CDR3, the DNA is TGTGCCAGCAGCTTGGTCTCCCAGGGGGCGAGTGGATCTAATGAAAAACTGTTTTTT. This encodes CASSLVSQGASGSNEKLFF. The genes are TRBV5-6 and TRBJ1-4; 8 nucleotides match TRBD1. The CDR3 totals 19 residues. Germline V gives CDR1 SGHDT, CDR2 YYEEEE. Unmatched junction bases numbered 13, after V lost 0 bases and J lost 3 bases.